The 24 T cell receptor beta chains below were found in one sample sequenced in a study of tumor and adjacent non-tumor tissue in lung cancer. No cell sorting was done before RNA was extracted from the tissue. This non-tumor lung sample came from over 3 cm beyond the tumor edge. The library came from three nested PCR rounds adapted from ARM-PCR protocols. Via MiXCR, TCRdb re-called the multiplex PCR reads, giving one row per CDR3 protein. The sample has tens of thousands of distinct CDR3 sequences; nearly 70% are singletons. Sample: distant non-tumor lung tissue. The source is a woman between 50 and 59 years old with non-small cell lung cancer.

There are many counts of this clonotype. The chain recombines TRBV5-4 with TRBJ2-1; 11 bases line up with TRBD2. V trimming: 9 bases; J trimming: 3 bases; junction bases outside the gene matches: 8. Per the germline V gene, CDR1 is SGHNT and CDR2 is YYREEE (reference sequence). The CDR3 is 15 residues long. CDR3 bases: TGTGCCATCAGACCGGGACTAGCGGACTACAATGAGCAGTTCTTC. It codes for CAIRPGLADYNEQFF.

The chain joins TRBV20-1 to TRBJ2-3; D is ambiguous. Germline CDR1 is DFQATT and CDR2 is SNEGSKA (reference sequence). V was cut by 1 base and J by 2 bases, with 19 bases left in between. This CDR3 has 17 residues. Written as DNA, the CDR3 is TGCAGTGCTAGAGGTGGTAGCAGGACGTCGTCCACAGATACGCAGTATTTT. It is translated as CSARGGSRTSSTDTQYF.

Details on this clonotype: The junction does not match germline at one end; this may be a read error. V and J are TRBV12-3 or TRBV12-4 and TRBJ2-3; 7 bases are a match to TRBD1. This CDR3 spans 15 amino acids. CDR3 DNA sequence: TGTGCCAACAGTTTAGGTCAAGGGGGCGCGGATACGCAGTATTTT. It is translated as CANSLGQGGADTQYF.

Details on this clonotype: This may come from a read error, since a much larger clone is one base off. The chain carries TRBV4-1 and TRBJ2-7, with TRBD2 matching over 7 bases. Per the germline V gene, CDR1 is MGHRA and CDR2 is YSYEKL. Unmatched junction bases numbered 5, after V lost 2 bases and J lost 1 base. CDR3 length equals 15 residues. CDR3 DNA: TGCGCCAGCAGCCAAACTAGCGCGGCTTCCTACGAGCAGTACTTC. Amino acids: CASSQTSAASYEQYF.

The chain recombines TRBV24-1 with TRBJ2-5, with D perhaps matching TRBD1 (6 bases). The CDR3 sequence is 13 residues long. CDR1 is KGHDR and CDR2 is SFDVKD in the germline V gene. Trimming removed 5 bases from V and 14 bases from J, with 20 bases in between. The CDR3 region is CATSGLTNGQQYF. The DNA for the CDR3 is TGTGCCACCAGTGGTTTAACTAATGGACAGCAATACTTC.

This clonotype was seen once. A much larger clone differs by one base, so this may be a read error. The chain employs TRBV6-1 and TRBJ2-7; a weak D match, TRBD2 (6 bases). V was pared by 7 bases and J by 5 bases, with 15 bases between. This CDR3 is built from 13 residues. CDR1 and CDR2 (germline): MNHNS, SASEGT. The CDR3 spells CASKVPEGDEQYF. In nucleotides, the CDR3 is TGTGCCAGCAAAGTCCCGGAGGGCGACGAGCAGTACTTC.

V gene TRBV5-1 combines with J gene TRBJ2-5, with a possible D match to TRBD2 (7 bases). Germline CDR1 SGHRS, CDR2 YFSETQ. The CDR3 has 15 amino acids. The germline V and J ends were trimmed by 4 bases and 1 base, with 14 bases remaining between them. The CDR3 region is CASSGGGGRQETQYF. The CDR3 DNA sequence: TGCGCCAGCAGCGGAGGGGGGGGCCGCCAAGAGACCCAGTACTTC.

Worth noting for this clonotype: Sequence at one end of the junction differs from germline and may be a read error. The CDR3 loop is CASSCTNSGSYEQYF. The DNA for the CDR3 is TGTGCTAGCAGCTGCACAAATAGCGGGAGTTACGAGCAGTACTTC. The chain uses TRBV11-2 and TRBJ2-7, with 9 bases lining up with TRBD2. The CDR3 has 15 residues. The germline CDR1 and CDR2 sequences are SGHAT and FQNNGV.

Points on this clonotype: Since a much larger clone is just one base distant, this may be a read error. V usage is TRBV6-2 or TRBV6-3 and J usage is TRBJ1-5, with D unresolved. The CDR3 extends over 15 amino acids. Per the germline V gene, CDR1 is MNHEY and CDR2 is SVGEGT. CDR3 DNA sequence: TGTGCCAGCAGTTACTCTGACACAAGCAATCAGCCCCGGCATTTT. This gives the protein CASSYSDTSNQPRHF.

As concerns this clonotype: The junction departs from the called germline gene at one end, perhaps through a read error. The CDR3: CSAGGPGTSGGTETQYF. The CDR3 DNA is TGCAGTGCAGGGGGCCCCGGGACTAGCGGGGGCACAGAGACGCAGTATTTT. This chain joins TRBV20-1 and TRBJ2-3, with TRBD2 matching 14 bases. Germline lookup yields CDR1 DFQATT and CDR2 SNEGSKA (reference sequence). The CDR3 has 17 residues.

In its sample, this clonotype was seen once. A much larger clone differs from this one at a single base, so this may be a read error. This CDR3 is missing its conserved last phenylalanine or tryptophan, likely due to a read error. This chain uses TRBV20-1 with TRBJ1-2, with D possibly TRBD1 on 6 matching bases. Germline V gene lookup returns CDR1 DFQATT and CDR2 SNEGSKA (reference sequence). Trimming removed 3 bases at V and 5 bases at J, with 10 bases between. The CDR3 has 12 residues. The CDR3 loop is CSASQGSYGYTL. The CDR3 DNA reads as TGCAGTGCTAGCCAGGGGAGTTATGGCTACACCTTA.

For this clonotype: A read error may be the cause here, since a much bigger clone is one base away. J is TRBJ1-5 and V is TRBV10-3, with D maybe TRBD1 (5 bases). CDR3 length: 17 amino acids. Germline V gene lookup returns CDR1 ENHRY and CDR2 SYGVKD. V was cut by 4 bases and J by 3 bases, with 19 bases left in between. CDR3 bases: TGTGCCATCAGTGGGGGTCCCGGGATAGGGGACAATCAGCCCCAGCATTTT. It codes for CAISGGPGIGDNQPQHF.

Details on this clonotype: This may be a read error: a much more frequent sequence differs by one nucleotide. The chain is built from TRBV4-1 and TRBJ2-1, with D unresolved. The V end lost 0 bases, the J end lost 8 bases, and 17 bases lay between the germline ends. The CDR3 is made up of 16 amino acids. Germline V gives CDR1 MGHRA, CDR2 YSYEKL. The CDR3 nucleotides read TGCGCCAGCAGCCAAGAAGGTGACGGGCCTTACGATGAGCAGTTCTTC. This gives the protein CASSQEGDGPYDEQFF.

The gene calls are TRBV11-2 and TRBJ2-3; either TRBD1 or TRBD2 may fit D (5 bases each). The CDR3 spans 15 residues. Germline CDR1 SGHAT, CDR2 FQNNGV. CDR3 protein: CASGFQGGGVDTQYF. The CDR3 nucleotides are TGTGCGAGCGGATTCCAGGGCGGCGGAGTAGATACGCAGTATTTT.

Points on this clonotype: A much larger clone lies a single base off, so this may be a read error. The CDR3 is CSAHTPDRVSDYF. The DNA of the CDR3 is TGCAGTGCTCACACCCCGGACAGGGTCTCGGATTACTTT. This chain links TRBV20-1 with TRBJ1-1; TRBD1 matches at 8 bases. The germline gives CDR1 DFQATT, CDR2 SNEGSKA (reference sequence). This CDR3 spans 13 amino acids.

A word on this clonotype: This may be a read error: a much more frequent sequence differs by one nucleotide. This chain links TRBV4-1 with TRBJ2-1; 9 bases are shared with TRBD1. Germline loops: CDR1 MGHRA, CDR2 YSYEKL. This CDR3 comprises 15 residues. The CDR3 region is CASRPTGTGYNEKFF. The CDR3 region has the DNA TGCGCCAGCAGACCCACCGGGACAGGGTACAATGAGAAGTTCTTC.

The chain has TRBV6-2 or TRBV6-3 and TRBJ1-1, with 9 nucleotides matching TRBD1. The J segment lost 0 bases and the V segment lost 6 bases, leaving 8 bases of the junction unmatched. Per the germline V gene, CDR1 is MNHEY and CDR2 is SVGEGT. The CDR3 spans 16 residues. The CDR3 reads CASRGGTGTVNTEAFF. DNA of the CDR3: TGTGCCAGCAGAGGGGGGACAGGGACCGTGAACACTGAAGCTTTCTTT.

With regard to this clonotype: The conserved phenylalanine or tryptophan normally closing the CDR3 is absent here, so this likely arose from a read error. This rearrangement joins TRBV4-1 to TRBJ1-5; D may be TRBD1 (6 bases). CDR1 and CDR2 (germline): MGHRA, YSYEKL. CDR3 length equals 15 residues. The CDR3 DNA reads as TGCGTCAGCAGCCAGATCCGGGACAATAATCAGCCCCAGCATCTT. This codes for CVSSQIRDNNQPQHL.

The gene calls are TRBV12-3 or TRBV12-4 and TRBJ2-1, with 11 bases identical to TRBD2. The ends lost 6 bases at V and 0 bases at J; junction bases unmatched: 7. CDR3 size: 17 residues. CDR3 region: CASSPFTSGSSYNEQFF. CDR3 DNA sequence: TGTGCCAGCAGCCCCTTTACTAGCGGGAGCTCCTACAATGAGCAGTTCTTC.

The chain has TRBV28 and TRBJ1-5; tentative D call: TRBD1 (5 bases). Germline-derived CDR1 and CDR2 are MDHEN and SYDVKM. Trimming removed 5 bases at V and 15 bases at J, with 29 bases between. CDR3 length equals 16 residues. In DNA form, the CDR3 reads TGTGCCAGCAGTCCCTCTTCCGGGGGAAGCAATCAGCCTCGGCATTTT. It codes for CASSPSSGGSNQPRHF.

As for this clonotype: At one end, the junction sequence differs from germline, possibly due to a read error. The V call is TRBV4-2, the J call TRBJ2-7, with TRBD2 identical over 9 bases. Germline CDR1 and CDR2: LGHNA and YNFKEQ. CDR3 length: 14 amino acids. The CDR3 here is CASSHAGGPDVQYF. The CDR3 DNA reads TGCGCCAGCAGCCACGCGGGAGGGCCGGACGTGCAGTACTTC.

Of note for this clonotype: At one end the junction does not follow the germline gene, possibly because of a read error. The gene calls are TRBV11-2 and TRBJ1-5; no firm D call. Germline-derived CDR1 and CDR2 are SGHAT and FQNNGV. This CDR3 spans 15 amino acids. This chain's CDR3 is CASSVAGRGNQLQHF. CDR3 DNA sequence: TGTGCTAGCAGCGTAGCGGGCCGAGGCAATCAGCTCCAGCATTTT.

As regards this clonotype: At one of its ends the junction is not consistent with the germline gene, which may arise from a read error. The gene calls are TRBV24-1 and TRBJ2-3; the D is unclear. The germline CDR1 and CDR2 sequences are KGHDR and SFDVKD. The CDR3 length is 13 residues. CDR3 DNA sequence: TGTGCCACCAGTGGGCAGGATACAGATACACAGTATTTT. Protein: CATSGQDTDTQYF.

With regard to this clonotype: A much larger clonotype is one base distant, so this may be a read error. The rearrangement links TRBV6-5 to TRBJ2-5; possibly TRBD2 for D (5 bases). The germline V gene has CDR1 MNHEY and CDR2 SVGAGI. Trimming shortened V by 9 bases and J by 7 bases, and 18 bases separated the two germline ends. The CDR3 sequence is 13 residues long. CDR3 protein: CARRTYGEGTQYF. The CDR3 DNA sequence: TGTGCCAGGAGAACATACGGGGAAGGGACCCAGTACTTC.